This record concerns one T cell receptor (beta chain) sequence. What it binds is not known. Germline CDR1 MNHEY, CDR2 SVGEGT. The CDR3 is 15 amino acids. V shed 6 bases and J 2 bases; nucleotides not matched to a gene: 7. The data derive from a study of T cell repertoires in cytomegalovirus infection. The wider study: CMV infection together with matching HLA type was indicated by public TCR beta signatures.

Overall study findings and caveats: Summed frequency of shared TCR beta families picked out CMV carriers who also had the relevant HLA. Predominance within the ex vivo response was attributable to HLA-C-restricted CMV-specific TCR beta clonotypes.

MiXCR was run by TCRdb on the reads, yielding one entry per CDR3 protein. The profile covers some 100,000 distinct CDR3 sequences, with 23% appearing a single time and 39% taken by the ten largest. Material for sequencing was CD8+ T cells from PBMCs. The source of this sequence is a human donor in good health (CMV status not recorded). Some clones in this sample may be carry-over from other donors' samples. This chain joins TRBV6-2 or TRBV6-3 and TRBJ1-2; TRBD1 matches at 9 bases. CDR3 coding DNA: TGTGCCAGCAGACGTCCCGGGACAGGGAACTATGGCTACACCTTC. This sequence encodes CASRRPGTGNYGYTF.